This TCR beta chain derives from a study of T cells in Graves' hyperthyroidism and ophthalmopathy. This clonotype was picked up a small number of times. As yet, its antigen is unknown. Each person with ophthalmopathy scored at least 3 on the Clinical Activity Score, reached NOSPECS grade 4 or higher, and had been ill under 3 months. Investigators excluded patients with uncontrolled infection, other autoimmune disease, pregnancy or lactation. Study-wide findings and caveats: Expanded thyroid clonotypes (above 0.001) were mostly also found in blood.

The germline V and J ends were trimmed by 4 bases and 4 bases, with 10 bases remaining between them. CDR3 length: 14 residues. Germline V gene sequence: CDR1 SGHAT, CDR2 FQNNGV. Amplified regions were TCR beta CDR3 sequences from RNA transcripts. TCR CDR3 underwent first-round RT-PCR with the HTBI primer set. One entry per CDR3 protein, called by TCRdb with MiXCR from the multiplex PCR reads. Of about 460,000 distinct CDR3 sequences detected, approximately 23% appear once; the ten largest clones hold around 50%. The clonotype originates from a woman in her 70s with Graves' ophthalmopathy. This rearrangement joins TRBV11-2 to TRBJ2-2; D is perhaps TRBD1 (6 bases). The source material was blood. The CDR3: CASSSRTVTGELFF. The CDR3 bases are TGTGCCAGCAGCTCCCGGACAGTCACCGGGGAGCTGTTTTTT.